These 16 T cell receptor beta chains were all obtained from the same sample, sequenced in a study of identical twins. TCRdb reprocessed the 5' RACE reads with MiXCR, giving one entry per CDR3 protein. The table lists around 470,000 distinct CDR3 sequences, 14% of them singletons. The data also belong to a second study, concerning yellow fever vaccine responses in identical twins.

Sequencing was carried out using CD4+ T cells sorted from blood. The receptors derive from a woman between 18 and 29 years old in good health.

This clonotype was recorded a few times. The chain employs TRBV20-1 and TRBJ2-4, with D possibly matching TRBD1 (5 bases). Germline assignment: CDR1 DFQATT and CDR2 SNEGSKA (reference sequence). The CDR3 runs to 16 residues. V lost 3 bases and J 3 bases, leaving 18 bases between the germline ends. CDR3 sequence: CSASKIGVVFKNIQYF. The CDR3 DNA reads TGCAGTGCTAGTAAGATAGGGGTGGTGTTCAAAAACATTCAGTACTTC.

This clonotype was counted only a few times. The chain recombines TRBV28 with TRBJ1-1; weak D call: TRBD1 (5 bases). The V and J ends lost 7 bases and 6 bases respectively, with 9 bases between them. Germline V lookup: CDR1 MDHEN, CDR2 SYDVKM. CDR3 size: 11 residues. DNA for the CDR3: TGTGCCAGCATATCGGGGGCTGAAGCTTTCTTT. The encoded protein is CASISGAEAFF.

CDR3 protein: CASSATSGGPTDTQYF. CDR3 DNA sequence: TGTGCCAGCAGTGCCACTAGCGGGGGGCCCACAGATACGCAGTATTTT. This chain links TRBV6-4 with TRBJ2-3; TRBD2 matches at 12 bases. The CDR3 sequence is 16 residues long. With V trimmed by 4 bases and J by 2 bases, 4 bases remained unmatched. Germline V gene lookup returns CDR1 MRHNA and CDR2 SNTAGT.

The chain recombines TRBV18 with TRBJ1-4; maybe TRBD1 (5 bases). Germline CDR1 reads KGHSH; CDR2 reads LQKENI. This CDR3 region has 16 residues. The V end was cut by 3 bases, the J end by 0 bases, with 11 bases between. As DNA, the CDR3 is TGTGCCAGCTCACCGTGGAGGGGTTCAACTAATGAAAAACTGTTTTTT. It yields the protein CASSPWRGSTNEKLFF.

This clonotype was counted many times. CDR3 amino acids: CASSPDRVDGNTQYF. The CDR3 bases are TGTGCCAGCAGCCCCGACAGGGTGGATGGGAATACGCAGTATTTT. The chain combines TRBV7-9 with TRBJ2-3; 7 bases are shared with TRBD1. CDR3 length: 15 residues. CDR1 is SEHNR, CDR2 FQNEAQ, per germline (reference sequence). Trimming cost V 5 bases and J 7 bases; bases outside gene matches: 12.

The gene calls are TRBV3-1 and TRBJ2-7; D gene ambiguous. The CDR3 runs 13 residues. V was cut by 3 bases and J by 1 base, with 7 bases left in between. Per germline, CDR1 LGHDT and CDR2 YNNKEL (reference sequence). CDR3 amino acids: CASSQGQSYEQYF. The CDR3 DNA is TGTGCCAGCAGCCAGGGTCAGTCCTACGAGCAGTACTTC.

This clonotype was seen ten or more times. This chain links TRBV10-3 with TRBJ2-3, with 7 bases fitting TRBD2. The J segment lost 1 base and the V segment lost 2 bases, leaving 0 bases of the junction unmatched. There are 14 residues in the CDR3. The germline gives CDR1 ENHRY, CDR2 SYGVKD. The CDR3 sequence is CAISETSGTDTQYF. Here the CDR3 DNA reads TGTGCCATCAGTGAGACTAGCGGCACAGATACGCAGTATTTT.

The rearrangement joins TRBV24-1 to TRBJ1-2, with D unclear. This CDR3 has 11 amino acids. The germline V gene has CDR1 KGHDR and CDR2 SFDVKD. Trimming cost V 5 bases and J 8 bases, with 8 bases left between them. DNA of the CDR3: TGTGCCACCAGTGCCGGGTTCGGCTACACCTTC. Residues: CATSAGFGYTF.

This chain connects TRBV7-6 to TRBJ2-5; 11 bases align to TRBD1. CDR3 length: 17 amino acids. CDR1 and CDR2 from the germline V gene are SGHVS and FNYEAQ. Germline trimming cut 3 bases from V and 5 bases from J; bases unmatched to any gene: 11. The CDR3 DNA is TGTGCCAGCAGCTTGCCCCGACGGACAGGGGGCTTCGAGACCCAGTACTTC. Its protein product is CASSLPRRTGGFETQYF.

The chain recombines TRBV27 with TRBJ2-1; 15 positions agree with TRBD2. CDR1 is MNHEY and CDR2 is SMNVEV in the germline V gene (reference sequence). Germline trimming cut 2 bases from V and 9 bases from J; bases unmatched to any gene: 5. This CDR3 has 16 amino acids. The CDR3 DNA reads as TGTGCCAGCAGTTTAAACTTGGGACTAGCGGGAGGTGAGCAGTTCTTC. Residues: CASSLNLGLAGGEQFF.

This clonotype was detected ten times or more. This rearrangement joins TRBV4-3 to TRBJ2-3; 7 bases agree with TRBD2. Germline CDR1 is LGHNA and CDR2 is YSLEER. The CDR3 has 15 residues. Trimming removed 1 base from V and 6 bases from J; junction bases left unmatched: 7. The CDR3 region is CASSQGFGGVDTQYF. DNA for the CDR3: TGCGCCAGCAGCCAAGGCTTTGGGGGGGTGGATACGCAGTATTTT.

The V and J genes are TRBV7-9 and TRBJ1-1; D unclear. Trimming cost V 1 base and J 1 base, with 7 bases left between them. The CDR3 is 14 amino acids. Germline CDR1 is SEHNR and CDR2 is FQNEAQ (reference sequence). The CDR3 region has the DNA TGTGCCAGCAGCTTAGATCCGTGGAACACTGAAGCTTTCTTT. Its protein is CASSLDPWNTEAFF.

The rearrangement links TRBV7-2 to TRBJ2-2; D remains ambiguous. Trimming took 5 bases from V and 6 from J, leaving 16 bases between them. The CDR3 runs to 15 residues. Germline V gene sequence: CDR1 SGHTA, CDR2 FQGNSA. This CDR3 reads CASSPRVRLAGELFF. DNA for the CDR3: TGTGCCAGCAGCCCCCGGGTGAGGTTGGCCGGGGAGCTGTTTTTT.

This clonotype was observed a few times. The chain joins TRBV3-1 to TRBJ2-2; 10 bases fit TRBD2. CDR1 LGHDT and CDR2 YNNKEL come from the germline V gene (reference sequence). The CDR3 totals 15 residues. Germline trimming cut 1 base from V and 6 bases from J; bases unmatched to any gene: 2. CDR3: CASSQVLAGAGELFF. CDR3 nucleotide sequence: TGTGCCAGCAGCCAAGTGCTAGCGGGGGCCGGGGAGCTGTTTTTT.

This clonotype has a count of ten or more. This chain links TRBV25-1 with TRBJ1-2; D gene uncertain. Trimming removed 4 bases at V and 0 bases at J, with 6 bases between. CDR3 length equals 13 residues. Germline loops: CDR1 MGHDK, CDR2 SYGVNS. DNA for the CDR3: TGTGCCAGCAGTGTGGCGGCTAACTATGGCTACACCTTC. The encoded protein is CASSVAANYGYTF.

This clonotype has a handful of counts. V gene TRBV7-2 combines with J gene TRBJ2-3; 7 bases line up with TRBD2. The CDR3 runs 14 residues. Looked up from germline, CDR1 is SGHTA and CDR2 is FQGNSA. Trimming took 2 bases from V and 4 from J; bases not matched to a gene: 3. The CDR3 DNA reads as TGTGCCAGCAGCTTAAGCGGGATCTCAGATACGCAGTATTTT. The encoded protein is CASSLSGISDTQYF.